Below are 10 T cell receptor beta chains sequenced from a single sample in a study of type 1 regulatory T cells. TCRdb passed the reads through MiXCR, listing each CDR3 protein once. The sample includes 75,000 to 100,000 distinct CDR3 sequences, roughly 30% of them seen just once. Sequencing input: CD4+ T cells, either the whole sample or a sorted fraction (not recorded which). The origin of the receptors is a human donor in good health.

V usage is TRBV30 and J usage is TRBJ1-1; tentative D call: TRBD1 (5 bases). Trimming took off 3 bases at V and 11 bases at J, with 13 bases between the two ends. The CDR3 has 11 amino acids. Germline CDR1 GTSNPN, CDR2 SVGIG (reference sequence). The chain's CDR3 is CAWRYQGGAFF. In DNA form, the CDR3 reads TGTGCCTGGAGATACCAGGGCGGGGCTTTCTTT. Variable domain in full (rest from reference TRBV30 and TRBJ1-1): SQTIHQWPATLVQPVGSPLSLECTVEGTSNPNLYWYRQAAGRGLQLLFYSVGIGQISSEVPQNLSASRPQDRQFILSSKKLLLSDSGFYLCAWRYQGGAFFGQGTRLTVV.

This clonotype was seen at least ten times. DNA of the CDR3: TGTGCCAGCAGCACTTCAAGAGAGACCCAGTACTTC. Amino acid sequence: CASSTSRETQYF. The rearrangement uses TRBV7-2 and TRBJ2-5; D remains ambiguous. Trimming stripped 5 bases from V and 4 bases from J, with 8 bases between. CDR1 is SGHTA, CDR2 FQGNSA, per germline. This CDR3 comprises 12 residues.

This clonotype has a handful of counts. The V call is TRBV5-1, the J call TRBJ2-7; 9 bases match TRBD1. Trimming cost V 3 bases and J 3 bases; bases outside gene matches: 7. Germline CDR1 SGHRS, CDR2 YFSETQ. There are 15 residues in the CDR3. The CDR3 spells CASSSPGQGFYEQYF. In DNA form, the CDR3 reads TGCGCCAGCAGCTCTCCGGGACAGGGATTCTACGAGCAGTACTTC.

This rearrangement joins TRBV20-1 to TRBJ2-3; weak D call: TRBD1 (5 bases). CDR1 and CDR2 (germline): DFQATT, SNEGSKA (reference sequence). V dropped 6 bases and J dropped 4 bases, with 17 bases sitting between them. The CDR3 runs to 14 residues. CDR3 sequence (DNA): TGCAGTGCCCCGACAACAGGTCGCCCAGATACGCAGTATTTT. Translating gives CSAPTTGRPDTQYF.

This clonotype was observed at least ten times. The rearrangement links TRBV20-1 to TRBJ2-1; 9 bases map to TRBD1. Germline loops: CDR1 DFQATT, CDR2 SNEGSKA (reference sequence). The CDR3 extends over 15 amino acids. V gave up 5 bases and J gave up 5 bases; unmatched junction bases: 10. CDR3 in DNA: TGCAGTGCTGAGAACCGGGACAGGGTTAACAATGAGCAGTTCTTC. This encodes CSAENRDRVNNEQFF.

This clonotype occurred a few times. V is TRBV28 and J is TRBJ2-7; 9 nucleotides line up with TRBD1. Losses at the gene ends were 4 bases for V and 3 bases for J; bases not matched to a gene: 1. Germline V lookup: CDR1 MDHEN, CDR2 SYDVKM. The CDR3 extends over 13 amino acids. CDR3 in amino acids: CASSSTGGYEQYF. Here the CDR3 DNA reads TGTGCCAGCAGTTCGACAGGGGGCTACGAGCAGTACTTC. The full variable domain, in which reference TRBV28 and TRBJ2-7 provide the parts outside the CDR3, is DVKVTQSSRYLVKRTGEKVFLECVQDMDHENMFWYRQDPGLGLRLIYFSYDVKMKEKGDIPEGYSVSREKKERFSLILESASTNQTSMYLCASSSTGGYEQYFGPGTRLTVT.

The genes are TRBV20-1 and TRBJ2-5, with a tentative D call TRBD2 (5 bases). The V gene lost 5 bases and the J gene lost 5 bases, with 15 bases spanning the gap. This CDR3 is built from 13 residues. Germline values: CDR1 DFQATT, CDR2 SNEGSKA (reference sequence). The CDR3 region has the DNA TGCAGTGCTGGGAGACAAGATTTGGAGACCCAGTACTTC. Amino acids: CSAGRQDLETQYF.

This clonotype has only a few counts. J is TRBJ1-1 and V is TRBV6-2 or TRBV6-3, with a possible D match to TRBD1 (5 bases). This CDR3 comprises 15 residues. The V gene lost 7 bases and the J gene lost 4 bases, with 19 bases spanning the gap. The germline V gene encodes CDR1 MNHEY and CDR2 SVGEGT. The CDR3 is CASIPPPGGFTEAFF. CDR3 nucleotide sequence: TGTGCCAGCATTCCTCCCCCGGGGGGTTTCACTGAAGCTTTCTTT.

This clonotype was observed at least ten times. This chain uses TRBV4-1 with TRBJ2-1; 8 nucleotides line up with TRBD2. The junction had 9 bases not matched to a gene; V was cut back by 1 base and J by 1 base. The CDR3 runs 18 residues. The germline CDR1 and CDR2 sequences are MGHRA and YSYEKL. The CDR3 reads CASSQGVSGIGSYNEQFF. In DNA form, the CDR3 reads TGCGCCAGCAGCCAAGGAGTTAGCGGGATAGGGTCCTACAATGAGCAGTTCTTC.

The sample holds one count of this clonotype. The genes are TRBV7-2 and TRBJ2-5; D is possibly TRBD1 or TRBD2 (6 bases each). This CDR3 is 15 amino acids long. The V end was cut by 2 bases, the J end by 5 bases, with 15 bases between. Germline CDR1 is SGHTA and CDR2 is FQGNSA. CDR3 loop: CASSLRGAIGETQYF. CDR3 coding DNA: TGTGCCAGCAGCTTAAGGGGGGCCATTGGGGAGACCCAGTACTTC.